This T cell receptor (beta chain) was recovered during a study of Graves' ophthalmopathy and Graves' hyperthyroidism. Ineligible for inclusion were patients with other autoimmune diseases, uncontrolled infections, pregnancy or lactation. Diagnoses were established from clinical symptoms, serum thyroxine, TRAb, thyroid ultrasound and orbital computed tomography. This CDR3 has 14 amino acids. Per germline, CDR1 MNHEY and CDR2 SMNVEV (reference sequence). V lost 5 bases, J lost 3 bases, and 1 base stayed unmatched. This clonotype was picked up many times. Amplification from RNA transcripts yielded the TCR beta CDR3 regions. The workflow started with a first-round RT-PCR run with HTBI primers and then moved on to a second-round multiplex PCR. TCRdb reanalysed the multiplex PCR reads using MiXCR and keeps one entry per CDR3 protein. The sample holds 400,000 or so distinct CDR3 sequences; approximately 15% are singletons and the top ten take around 7%.

The specimen was peripheral blood. The rearrangement links TRBV27 to TRBJ2-7, with 13 bases that match TRBD2. This TCR came from a young woman with stable Graves' hyperthyroidism. In nucleotides, the CDR3 is TGTGCCAGCAGTAGACTAGCGGGGGGCTACGAGCAGTACTTC. Its translation is CASSRLAGGYEQYF.